This TCR beta chain was profiled in a study of T cells expressing NK-cell markers. As for the study in general: Sorted CD3+CD56+NKG2C+, CD3+CD56+NKG2C- and CD3+CD56-NKG2C+ T cells supplied TCR beta repertoires.

The length of the CDR3 is 15 residues. CDR1 KGHSH and CDR2 LQKENI come from the germline V gene. Making the TCR beta cDNA relied on 5'RACE template switching with UMIs. For each CDR3 protein, TCRdb gives one entry from its re-call of the 5' RACE reads, without DNA. This sample contains hundreds of thousands of distinct CDR3 sequences. Broader study findings: Once again these clonotypes came out on top in the CD3+CD56-NKG2C+ fraction of a few donors. In several donors, dominant CD3+CD56+NKG2C+ clonotypes ranked among the top 10 CD8+ clonotypes.

To note about this clonotype: The antigen remains undetermined.

J is TRBJ2-6 and V is TRBV18. Material for sequencing was blood T cells: a sorted CD56 or NKG2C T cell subset, CD4+ or CD8+ T cells, or bulk PBMC T cells (not recorded which). This clonotype originated in a man aged 18 to 69 in good health. CDR3 protein: CASSPAASGANVLTF.